These T cell receptor beta chains were read from a single sample in a study of early T cells in non-severe SARS-CoV-2 infection. TCRdb re-called the 5' RACE reads with MiXCR, one entry per CDR3 protein. The data hold about 69,000 distinct CDR3 sequences, with 4.6% observed a single time. Sequenced here: whole blood, sampled at baseline. The receptors come from an adult who was a healthcare worker with PCR-confirmed SARS-CoV-2 infection or an uninfected control (not recorded which). The donor label of this sample is uncertain. The CDR3 runs from the conserved cysteine through the conserved F or W. D genes are given only for firm matches. Only some rows state a clone size, as once, few, many or a class for expanded clones.

V: TRBV6-1; D: .; J: TRBJ2-7; size: .; CDR3: CASLAARRSYEQYF; DNA: TGTGCCAGCCTGGCGGCGCGACGCTCCTACGAGCAGTACTTC
V: TRBV28; D: .; J: TRBJ2-7; size: .; CDR3: CASEAVTYEQYF; DNA: TGTGCCAGCGAAGCGGTAACCTACGAGCAGTACTTC
V: TRBV28; D: .; J: TRBJ2-1; size: .; CDR3: CASAVHSSYNEQFF; DNA: TGTGCCAGCGCGGTCCACAGCTCCTACAATGAGCAGTTCTTC
V: TRBV11-2; D: .; J: TRBJ2-3; size: .; CDR3: CASSLARDPTDTQYF; DNA: TGTGCCAGCAGCTTAGCCAGGGATCCCACAGATACGCAGTATTTT
V: TRBV6-5; D: TRBD2; J: TRBJ2-5; size: few; CDR3: CASRAGALQETQYF; DNA: TGTGCCAGCCGAGCGGGGGCCCTCCAAGAGACCCAGTACTTC
V: TRBV9; D: .; J: TRBJ1-3; size: .; CDR3: CASSVSSGSGNTIYF; DNA: TGTGCCAGCAGCGTATCATCAGGGTCTGGAAACACCATATATTTT
V: TRBV5-4; D: .; J: TRBJ1-2; size: many; CDR3: CASSPPDIANYGYTF; DNA: TGTGCCAGCAGCCCCCCGGACATCGCTAACTATGGCTACACCTTC
V: TRBV12-3/TRBV12-4; D: .; J: TRBJ1-6; size: many; CDR3: CASSLGIGYNSPLHF; DNA: TGTGCCAGCAGTTTAGGGATAGGGTATAATTCACCCCTCCACTTT
V: TRBV5-4; D: .; J: TRBJ1-1; size: many; CDR3: CASSLTRGDTEAFF; DNA: TGTGCCAGCAGCTTGACCAGGGGAGACACTGAAGCTTTCTTT
V: TRBV11-2; D: .; J: TRBJ2-1; size: many; CDR3: CASSSLAGNIKEQFF; DNA: TGTGCCAGCAGCTCCCTGGCGGGCAACATTAAGGAGCAGTTCTTC
V: TRBV27; D: TRBD1; J: TRBJ1-6; size: few; CDR3: CASSTTPGTAYNSPLHF; DNA: TGTGCCAGCAGTACCACTCCCGGGACAGCCTATAATTCACCCCTCCACTTT
V: TRBV7-2; D: TRBD2; J: TRBJ2-3; size: many; CDR3: CASSLYTGGGTDTQYF; DNA: TGTGCCAGCAGCTTATATACGGGGGGGGGCACAGATACGCAGTATTTT
V: TRBV7-9; D: TRBD1; J: TRBJ1-2; size: many; CDR3: CASSTGQGPSNYGYTF; DNA: TGTGCCAGCAGCACCGGACAGGGCCCCTCAAACTATGGCTACACCTTC
V: TRBV20-1; D: TRBD2; J: TRBJ2-2; size: few; CDR3: CSARDAGGGELFF; DNA: TGCAGTGCTAGAGATGCGGGAGGTGGGGAGCTGTTTTTT
V: TRBV29-1; D: .; J: TRBJ2-6; size: many; CDR3: CSAQGPGANVLTF; DNA: TGCAGCGCTCAGGGACCTGGGGCCAACGTCCTGACTTTC
V: TRBV18; D: .; J: TRBJ1-3; size: .; CDR3: CASSQRTAGNTIYF; DNA: TGTGCCAGCTCACAGAGGACAGCCGGAAACACCATATATTTT
V: TRBV9; D: .; J: TRBJ1-5; size: .; CDR3: CASSPNHVGNQPQHF; DNA: TGTGCCAGCAGCCCCAATCATGTCGGCAATCAGCCCCAGCATTTT
V: TRBV11-2; D: .; J: TRBJ2-1; size: many; CDR3: CASSFGSGLAGSEQFF; DNA: .
V: TRBV29-1; D: TRBD1; J: TRBJ2-2; size: many; CDR3: CSAKSGTGTGELFF; DNA: TGCAGCGCCAAAAGTGGGACAGGGACCGGGGAGCTGTTTTTT
V: TRBV20-1; D: .; J: TRBJ1-6; size: many; CDR3: CSARDIGDEVSPLHF; DNA: TGCAGTGCTAGAGATATCGGGGACGAAGTTTCACCCCTCCACTTT
V: TRBV7-9; D: TRBD1; J: TRBJ2-3; size: few; CDR3: CASSLARDRSTDTQYF; DNA: TGTGCCAGCAGCTTAGCGAGGGACAGGAGCACAGATACGCAGTATTTT
V: TRBV18; D: .; J: TRBJ2-5; size: few; CDR3: CASSRRPQETQYF; DNA: TGTGCCAGCTCACGACGCCCTCAAGAGACCCAGTACTTC
V: TRBV11-2; D: .; J: TRBJ2-1; size: few; CDR3: CASSLGSNEQFF; DNA: TGTGCCAGCAGCTTAGGCAGCAATGAGCAGTTCTTC
V: TRBV6-1; D: TRBD2; J: TRBJ2-1; size: .; CDR3: CAITKLAGGLDEQFF; DNA: TGTGCCATAACTAAACTAGCGGGGGGGCTTGATGAGCAGTTCTTC
V: TRBV18; D: .; J: TRBJ1-2; size: few; CDR3: CASSPRNGYGYTF; DNA: TGTGCCAGCTCACCACGGAACGGCTATGGCTACACCTTC
V: TRBV6-2/TRBV6-3; D: .; J: TRBJ2-2; size: once; CDR3: CASSYSRESGELFF; DNA: TGTGCCAGCAGTTACTCCCGGGAAAGCGGGGAGCTGTTTTTT
V: TRBV10-1; D: TRBD2; J: TRBJ2-1; size: many; CDR3: CASSESIWGGDNEQFF; DNA: TGCGCCAGCAGTGAGTCGATATGGGGGGGAGACAATGAGCAGTTCTTC
V: TRBV28; D: TRBD2; J: TRBJ2-5; size: many; CDR3: CASSLPGTRETQYF; DNA: TGTGCCAGCAGTTTGCCCGGGACTAGAGAGACCCAGTACTTC
V: TRBV20-1; D: TRBD1; J: TRBJ1-2; size: .; CDR3: CSAEGTGGRRRGYTF; DNA: TGCAGTGCGGAAGGGACAGGGGGCCGTAGGAGAGGCTACACCTTC